This T cell receptor beta chain came from a study of blood T cell repertoires in COVID-19. The CDR3 is 14 amino acids. The germline gives CDR1 SGHRS, CDR2 YFSETQ. V lost 0 bases to trimming and J lost 4 bases, with 10 bases between them. Here immunoSEQ multiplex PCR was the method, and the copy in TCRdb shows in-frame clones only, minus some. This table holds 150,000 to 200,000 clones, approximately 88% found once. This TCR was recovered from a woman between 50 and 59 years old who had recovered from COVID-19. Sequencing was done on a sample of PBMCs or T cells enriched from blood (not recorded which). The chain carries TRBV5-1 and TRBJ2-5; weak D call: TRBD1 (6 bases). The CDR3 nucleotides are TGCGCCAGCAGCTTGGGGGGGCGTTTAGAGACCCAGTACTTC. Protein sequence: CASSLGGRLETQYF. Full variable domain (missing parts from reference TRBV5-1 and TRBJ2-5): KAGVTQTPRYLIKTRGQQVTLSCSPISGHRSVSWYQQTPGQGLQFLFEYFSETQRNKGNFPGRFSGRQFSNSRSEMNVSTLELGDSALYLCASSLGGRLETQYFGPGTRLLVL.